The clone carrying this TCR beta chain was recorded many times. Antigen unknown. Then a second PCR, running about 6 to 11 cycles, was carried out with a sample-barcoded 5' primer and a J-beta primer mix. TCRdb reanalysed the 5' RACE reads using MiXCR and keeps one entry per CDR3 protein. The repertoire holds roughly 1.7 million distinct CDR3 sequences, with 30% to 40% as singletons. This sample was included in a study of blood T cells in healthy people across ages. Study summary: In model experiments, template switching was able to capture about one barcoded beta molecule for every two T cells that were present.

Germline V gene sequence: CDR1 SQVTM, CDR2 ANQGSEA. The CDR3 has 15 residues. Germline trimming cut 3 bases from V and 1 base from J; bases unmatched to any gene: 7. Samples each yielded at least 6 micrograms of total RNA. Study observations and caveats: Unsorted PBMCs ruled out conclusive naive versus antigen-experienced comparison.

This sequence was found in a woman under 40 in good health. The sequenced material came from blood. The chain combines TRBV29-1 with TRBJ2-3; 7 nucleotides agree with TRBD2. Here the CDR3 reads CSVDPGLAGTDTQYF. CDR3 nucleotide sequence: TGCAGCGTTGACCCTGGGCTAGCGGGCACAGATACGCAGTATTTT.